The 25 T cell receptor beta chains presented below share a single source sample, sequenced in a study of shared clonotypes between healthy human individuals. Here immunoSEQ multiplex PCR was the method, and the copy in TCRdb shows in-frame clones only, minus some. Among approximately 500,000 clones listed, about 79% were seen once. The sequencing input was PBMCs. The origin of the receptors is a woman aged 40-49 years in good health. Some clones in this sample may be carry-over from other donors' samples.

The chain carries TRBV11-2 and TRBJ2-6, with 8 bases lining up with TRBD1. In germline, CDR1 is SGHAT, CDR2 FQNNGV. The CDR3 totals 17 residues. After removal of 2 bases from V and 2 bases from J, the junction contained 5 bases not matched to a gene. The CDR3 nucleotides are TGTGCCAGCAGCTTACTACAGGGGGAAACTGGGGCCAACGTCCTGACTTTC. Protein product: CASSLLQGETGANVLTF.

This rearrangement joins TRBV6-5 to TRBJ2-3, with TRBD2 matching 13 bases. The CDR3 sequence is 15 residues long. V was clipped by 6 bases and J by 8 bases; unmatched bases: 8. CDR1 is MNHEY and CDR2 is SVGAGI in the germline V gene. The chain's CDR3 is CASSPGTSGKLTQYF. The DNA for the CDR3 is TGTGCCAGCAGCCCAGGGACTAGCGGGAAACTTACGCAGTATTTT.

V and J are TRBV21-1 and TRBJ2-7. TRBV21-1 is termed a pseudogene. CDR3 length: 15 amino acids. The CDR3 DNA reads TGTGCCAGCAGCAAAGACCCCACCATCAACTACGAGCAGTACTTC. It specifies CASSKDPTINYEQYF.

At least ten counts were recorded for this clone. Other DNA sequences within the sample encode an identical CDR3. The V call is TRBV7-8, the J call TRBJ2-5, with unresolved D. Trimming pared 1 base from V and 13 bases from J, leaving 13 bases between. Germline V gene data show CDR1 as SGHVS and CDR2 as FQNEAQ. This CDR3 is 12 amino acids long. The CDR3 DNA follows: TGTGCCAGCAGCTTAGAGGCTGGGTATGCGTACTTC. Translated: CASSLEAGYAYF.

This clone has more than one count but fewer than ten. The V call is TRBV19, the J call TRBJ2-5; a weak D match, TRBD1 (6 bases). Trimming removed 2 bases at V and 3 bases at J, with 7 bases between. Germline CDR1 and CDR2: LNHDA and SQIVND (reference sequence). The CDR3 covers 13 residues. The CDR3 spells CASSINREETQYF. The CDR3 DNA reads TGTGCCAGTAGTATAAACAGGGAAGAGACCCAGTACTTC.

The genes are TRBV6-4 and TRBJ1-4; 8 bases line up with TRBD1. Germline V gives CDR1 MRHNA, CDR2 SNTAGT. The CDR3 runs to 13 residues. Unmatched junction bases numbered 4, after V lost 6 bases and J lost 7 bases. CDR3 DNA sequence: TGTGCCAGCAGCTCCACAGGGGGTGAAAAACTGTTTTTT. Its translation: CASSSTGGEKLFF.

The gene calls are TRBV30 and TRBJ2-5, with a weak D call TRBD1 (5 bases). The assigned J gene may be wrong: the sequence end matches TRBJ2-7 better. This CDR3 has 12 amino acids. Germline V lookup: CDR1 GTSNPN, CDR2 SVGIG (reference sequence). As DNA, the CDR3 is TGTGCCTGGAGTCCTAGGGGTTACGAGCAGTACTTC. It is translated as CAWSPRGYEQYF.

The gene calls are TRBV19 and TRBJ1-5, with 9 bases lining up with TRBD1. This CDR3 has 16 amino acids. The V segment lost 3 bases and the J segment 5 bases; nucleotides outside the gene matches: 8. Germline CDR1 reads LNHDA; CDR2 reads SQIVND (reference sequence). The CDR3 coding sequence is TGTGCCAGTAGTATGGCCCGCACAGGGGGCGATCAGCCCCAGCATTTT. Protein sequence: CASSMARTGGDQPQHF.

CDR3 residues: CASSLGGPQNPHDGYTF. The CDR3 nucleotides are TGTGCCAGCAGCTTGGGGGGACCCCAAAACCCCCATGATGGCTACACCTTC. V usage is TRBV5-4 and J usage is TRBJ1-2, with D possibly being TRBD1 (5 bases). Germline CDR1 is SGHNT and CDR2 is YYREEE (reference sequence). This CDR3 spans 17 amino acids. Trimming took 0 bases from V and 6 from J, leaving 21 bases between them.

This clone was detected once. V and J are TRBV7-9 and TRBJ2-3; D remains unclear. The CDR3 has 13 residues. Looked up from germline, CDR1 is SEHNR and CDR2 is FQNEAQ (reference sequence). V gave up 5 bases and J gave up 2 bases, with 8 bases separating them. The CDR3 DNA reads TGTGCCAGCAGCCAAGGGTTCACAGATACGCAGTATTTT. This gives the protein CASSQGFTDTQYF.

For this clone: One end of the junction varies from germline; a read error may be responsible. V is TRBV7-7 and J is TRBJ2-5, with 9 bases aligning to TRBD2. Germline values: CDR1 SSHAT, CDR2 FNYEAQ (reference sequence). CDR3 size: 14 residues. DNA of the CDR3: TGTGCTAGCAGCTCGGGACTAGCCCGGGAGACCCAGTACTTC. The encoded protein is CASSSGLARETQYF.

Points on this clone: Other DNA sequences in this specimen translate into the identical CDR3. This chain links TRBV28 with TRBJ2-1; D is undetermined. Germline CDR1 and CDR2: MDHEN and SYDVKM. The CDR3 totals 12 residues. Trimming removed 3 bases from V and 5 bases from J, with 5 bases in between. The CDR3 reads CASSLLNNEQFF. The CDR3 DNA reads TGTGCCAGCAGTTTGTTGAACAATGAGCAGTTCTTC.

The CDR3 spells CASSLALWGSEKLFF. The CDR3 DNA is TGCGCCAGCAGCTTGGCCTTGTGGGGATCTGAAAAACTGTTTTTT. This chain connects TRBV5-1 to TRBJ1-4; D unclear. CDR1 is SGHRS and CDR2 is YFSETQ in the germline V gene. V shed 0 bases and J shed 7 bases, with 13 bases lying between them. The CDR3 has 15 amino acids.

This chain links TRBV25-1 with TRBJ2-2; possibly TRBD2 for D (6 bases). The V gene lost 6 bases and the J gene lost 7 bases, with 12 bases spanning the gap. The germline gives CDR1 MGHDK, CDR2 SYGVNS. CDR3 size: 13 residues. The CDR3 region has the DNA TGTGCCAGCAGACAAGGAGGGGTCGGGGAGCTGTTTTTT. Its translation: CASRQGGVGELFF.

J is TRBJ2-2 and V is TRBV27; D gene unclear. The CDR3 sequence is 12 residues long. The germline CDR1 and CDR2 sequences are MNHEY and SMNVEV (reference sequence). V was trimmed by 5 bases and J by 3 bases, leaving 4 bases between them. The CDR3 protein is CASSPYTGELFF. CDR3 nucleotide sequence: TGTGCCAGCAGTCCTTACACCGGGGAGCTGTTTTTT.

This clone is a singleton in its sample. This CDR3 reads CASLLAGPYGELFF. CDR3 bases: TGTGCCAGCTTGCTAGCGGGACCCTACGGGGAGCTGTTTTTT. The chain is built from TRBV28 and TRBJ2-2, with 9 bases fitting TRBD2. The ends lost 8 bases at V and 7 bases at J; junction bases unmatched: 8. The V gene's germline CDR1 is MDHEN and CDR2 SYDVKM. There are 14 residues in the CDR3.

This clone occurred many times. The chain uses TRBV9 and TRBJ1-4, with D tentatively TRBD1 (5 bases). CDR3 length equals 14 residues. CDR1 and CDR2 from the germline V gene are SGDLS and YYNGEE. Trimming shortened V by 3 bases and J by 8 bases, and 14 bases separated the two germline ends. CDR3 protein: CASSAGVGGEKLFF. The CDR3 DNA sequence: TGTGCCAGCAGCGCGGGAGTTGGGGGAGAAAAACTGTTTTTT.

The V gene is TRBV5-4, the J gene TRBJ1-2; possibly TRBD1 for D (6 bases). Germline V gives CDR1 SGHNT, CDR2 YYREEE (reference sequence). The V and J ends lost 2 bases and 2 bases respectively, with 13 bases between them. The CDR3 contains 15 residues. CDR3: CASSLRQGLNYGYTF. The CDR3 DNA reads TGTGCCAGCAGCTTAAGGCAGGGGCTCAACTATGGCTACACCTTC.

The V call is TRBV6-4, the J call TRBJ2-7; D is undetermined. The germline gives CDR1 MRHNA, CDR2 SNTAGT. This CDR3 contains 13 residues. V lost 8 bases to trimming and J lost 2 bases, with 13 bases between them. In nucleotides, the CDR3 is TGTGCCAGCCTCCCATGCGGTACCTACGAGCAGTACTTC. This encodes CASLPCGTYEQYF.

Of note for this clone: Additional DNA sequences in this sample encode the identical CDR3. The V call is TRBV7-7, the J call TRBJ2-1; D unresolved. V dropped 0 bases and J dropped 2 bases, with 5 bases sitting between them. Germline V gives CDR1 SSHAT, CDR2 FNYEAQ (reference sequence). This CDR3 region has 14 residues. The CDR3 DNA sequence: TGTGCCAGCAGCTTAGCGGGAACCTACAATGAGCAGTTCTTC. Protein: CASSLAGTYNEQFF.

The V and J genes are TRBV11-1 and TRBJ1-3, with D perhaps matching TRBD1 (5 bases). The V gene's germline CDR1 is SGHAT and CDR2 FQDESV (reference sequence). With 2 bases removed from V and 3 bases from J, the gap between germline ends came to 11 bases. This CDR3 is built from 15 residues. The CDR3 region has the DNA TGTGCCAGCAGCTTACGGGACGTCGGTGGAAACACCATATATTTT. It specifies CASSLRDVGGNTIYF.

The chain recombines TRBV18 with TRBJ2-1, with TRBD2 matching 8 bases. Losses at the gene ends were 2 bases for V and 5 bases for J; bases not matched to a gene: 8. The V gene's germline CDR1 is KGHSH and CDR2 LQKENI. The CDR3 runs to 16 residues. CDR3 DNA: TGTGCCAGCTCACCAACGTTGCGGGAGGCCCACAATGAGCAGTTCTTC. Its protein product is CASSPTLREAHNEQFF. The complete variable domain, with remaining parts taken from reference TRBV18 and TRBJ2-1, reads NAGVMQNPRHLVRRRGQEARLRCSPMKGHSHVYWYRQLPEEGLKFMVYLQKENIIDESGMPKERFSAEFPKEGPSILRIQQVVRGDSAAYFCASSPTLREAHNEQFFGPGTRLTVL.

The CDR3 sequence is CASIRLAGGFTDTQYF. The CDR3 DNA follows: TGTGCCAGCATCCGACTAGCGGGAGGATTCACAGATACGCAGTATTTT. The chain joins TRBV11-2 to TRBJ2-3, with 13 positions matching TRBD2. Trimming at V came to 7 bases and at J to 2 bases, leaving 6 bases not matched to a gene. The CDR3 runs to 16 residues. Germline loops: CDR1 SGHAT, CDR2 FQNNGV.

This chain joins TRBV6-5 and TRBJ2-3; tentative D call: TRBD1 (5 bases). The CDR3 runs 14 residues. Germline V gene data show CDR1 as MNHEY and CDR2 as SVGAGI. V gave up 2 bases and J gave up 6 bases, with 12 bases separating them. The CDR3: CASSYAATVDTQYF. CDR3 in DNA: TGTGCCAGCAGTTACGCAGCGACAGTGGATACGCAGTATTTT.

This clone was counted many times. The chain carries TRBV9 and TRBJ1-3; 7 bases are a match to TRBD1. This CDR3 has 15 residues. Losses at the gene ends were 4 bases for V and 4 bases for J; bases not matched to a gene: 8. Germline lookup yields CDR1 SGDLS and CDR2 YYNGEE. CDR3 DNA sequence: TGTGCCAGCAGCCCTGAGGGGGCGCGAGGAAACACCATATATTTT. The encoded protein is CASSPEGARGNTIYF.